The 12 T cell receptor beta chains listed next were all sequenced from one sample in a study of T cells in Graves' hyperthyroidism and ophthalmopathy. The source material, RNA transcripts, was used to amplify TCR beta CDR3 regions. Primed by the HTBI set, a first-round RT-PCR was run on the TCR CDR3. Each CDR3 protein gets one entry after TCRdb re-called the multiplex PCR reads with MiXCR. Of under 650,000 distinct CDR3 sequences detected, under 20% appear once; the ten largest clones hold 3.5% to 4%. The sequenced sample consisted of blood. These receptors were collected from a woman in her twenties or thirties with Graves' hyperthyroidism.

This clonotype was seen ten or more times. V usage is TRBV5-1 and J usage is TRBJ2-3; weak D call: TRBD2 (5 bases). The CDR3 runs to 15 residues. Trimming stripped 0 bases from V and 0 bases from J, with 8 bases between. Looked up from germline, CDR1 is SGHRS and CDR2 is YFSETQ. CDR3 sequence: CASSLDGGSTDTQYF. The CDR3 nucleotides read TGCGCCAGCAGCTTGGACGGCGGGAGCACAGATACGCAGTATTTT.

The V call is TRBV4-2, the J call TRBJ2-7; no clear D. V was pared by 1 base and J by 3 bases, with 7 bases between. CDR1 LGHNA and CDR2 YNFKEQ come from the germline V gene. This CDR3 has 13 residues. CDR3 in DNA: TGTGCCAGCAGCCAAGGGAAGGGCTACGAGCAGTACTTC. Translating it yields CASSQGKGYEQYF.

This clonotype has a count of ten or more. This chain uses TRBV6-1 with TRBJ1-4; the D gene is possibly TRBD1 (6 bases). The germline gives CDR1 MNHNS, CDR2 SASEGT. The CDR3 spans 14 residues. The ends were cut back, 7 bases at V and 2 bases at J, with 11 bases in the middle. This CDR3 reads CASTRDKTNEKLFF. The CDR3 coding sequence is TGTGCCAGCACAAGGGACAAGACTAATGAAAAACTGTTTTTT.

This clonotype was counted a few times. V usage is TRBV9 and J usage is TRBJ2-3, with 8 bases identical to TRBD2. The CDR3 totals 18 residues. V was clipped by 0 bases and J by 5 bases; unmatched bases: 14. The germline gives CDR1 SGDLS, CDR2 YYNGEE. CDR3 coding DNA: TGTGCCAGCAGCGTAGGAGGGACTCCGGGACTAGAAGTAGATACGCAGTATTTT. It translates to CASSVGGTPGLEVDTQYF.

This clonotype has at least ten counts. This chain connects TRBV24-1 to TRBJ2-1; the D gene is possibly TRBD1 (6 bases). Trimming took 1 base from V and 4 from J, leaving 13 bases between them. The CDR3 spans 16 residues. In germline, CDR1 is KGHDR, CDR2 SFDVKD. CDR3 nucleotides: TGTGCCACCAGTGATTTAAGTACAGGGCCTTACAATGAGCAGTTCTTC. Protein sequence: CATSDLSTGPYNEQFF.

This sequence joins TRBV2 and TRBJ1-1; 10 bases align to TRBD1. There are 14 residues in the CDR3. The germline gives CDR1 SNHLY, CDR2 FYNNEI. Germline trimming cut 6 bases from V and 9 bases from J; bases unmatched to any gene: 10. CDR3 amino acids: CASRAGTGERKAFF. DNA for the CDR3: TGTGCCAGCAGGGCCGGGACAGGGGAAAGAAAAGCTTTCTTT.

This clonotype was seen ten or more times. This chain connects TRBV7-6 to TRBJ2-3; 7 positions match TRBD1. The CDR3 consists of 15 residues. J gave up 2 bases and V 5 bases, and 7 bases lay outside the gene matches. Germline CDR1 and CDR2: SGHVS and FNYEAQ. The CDR3 is CASSLGTAFTDTQYF. CDR3 DNA: TGTGCCAGCAGCCTGGGGACAGCTTTCACAGATACGCAGTATTTT. Drawing the rest from reference TRBV7-6 and TRBJ2-3, the complete variable domain is GAGVSQSPRYKVTKRGQDVALRCDPISGHVSLYWYRQALGQGPEFLTYFNYEAQQDKSGLPNDRFSAERPEGSISTLTIQRTEQRDSAMYRCASSLGTAFTDTQYFGPGTRLTVL.

This clonotype was detected many times. This chain joins TRBV3-1 and TRBJ2-1, with 8 bases fitting TRBD2. Germline CDR1 is LGHDT and CDR2 is YNNKEL (reference sequence). There are 16 residues in the CDR3. V shed 2 bases, J shed 1 base, and the junction held 4 bases outside the gene matches. The CDR3 region is CASSQFSGNSYNEQFF. The CDR3 DNA sequence: TGTGCCAGCAGCCAATTTAGCGGGAATTCCTACAATGAGCAGTTCTTC.

This sequence joins TRBV12-3 or TRBV12-4 and TRBJ2-2, with D hard to call. This CDR3 is built from 13 residues. V lost 7 bases and J 5 bases, leaving 11 bases between the germline ends. The CDR3 here is CASNRVLTGELFF. The CDR3 nucleotides are TGTGCCAGCAACCGCGTGTTAACCGGGGAGCTGTTTTTT.

The chain recombines TRBV12-5 with TRBJ2-3; 15 nucleotides match TRBD2. The V gene's germline CDR1 is LGHNT and CDR2 FRNRAP. The trim removed 7 bases at V and 2 bases at J, leaving 7 bases unmatched. There are 17 residues in the CDR3. The CDR3 DNA reads TGTGCTAGTGTTAACGGACTAGCGGGAGGGATCACAGATACGCAGTATTTT. Amino acids: CASVNGLAGGITDTQYF. The full variable domain, in which reference TRBV12-5 and TRBJ2-3 provide the parts outside the CDR3, is DARVTQTPRHKVTEMGQEVTMRCQPILGHNTVFWYRQTMMQGLELLAYFRNRAPLDDSGMPKDRFSAEMPDATLATLKIQPSEPRDSAVYFCASVNGLAGGITDTQYFGPGTRLTVL.

There are many counts of this clonotype. CDR3 sequence (DNA): TGTGCCAGCAGCTTTATGGGCGGCTACGAGCAGTACTTC. Amino acids: CASSFMGGYEQYF. The chain employs TRBV7-3 and TRBJ2-7; D unresolved. This CDR3 region has 13 residues. The ends were cut back, 3 bases at V and 3 bases at J, with 9 bases in the middle. Germline V CDR1 and CDR2: SGHTA, FQGTGA.

Concerning this clonotype itself: At one end the junction does not follow the germline gene, possibly because of a read error. This chain joins TRBV5-8 and TRBJ1-5; D not certain. This CDR3 contains 12 residues. Germline values: CDR1 SGHTS, CDR2 YDEGEE. The DNA of the CDR3 is TGTGCCTGCAGCCCATTAGGACAGCCCCAGCATTTT. Amino acids: CACSPLGQPQHF.